Listed below are T cell receptor beta chains from one sample, sequenced in a study of T cell responses to AZD1222 COVID-19 vaccine. Only in-frame clones appear in the TCRdb table, and some are missing; sequencing was by immunoSEQ multiplex PCR. The data hold 200,000 or so clones, with around 92% observed a single time. The sequencing here drew on peripheral blood, taken on day 0 of AZD1222 vaccination. Every receptor here comes from an adult in good health. CDR3s include the opening cysteine and the closing phenylalanine or tryptophan. A D gene is named only where the DNA matches it firmly. The size entry is marked missing in some rows and otherwise reads once, few, many or a size class.

DNA | CDR3 | D | J | V | size
TGTGCCAGCAGTTACTCCCGCGCGCCCACTGAAGCTTTCTTT | CASSYSRAPTEAFF | . | TRBJ1-1 | TRBV6-5 | .
TGTGCCAGCAACGGACAGAAGGGGAAAGCTTTCTTT | CASNGQKGKAFF | . | TRBJ1-1 | TRBV12-3/TRBV12-4 | .
TGCGCCAGCAGCTTGCGCCAGGGGGATGAAAAACTGTTTTTT | CASSLRQGDEKLFF | TRBD1 | TRBJ1-4 | TRBV5-1 | .
TGTGCCAGCAGCGAACAGGGAGGAGGAAACACCATATATTTT | CASSEQGGGNTIYF | . | TRBJ1-3 | TRBV9 | .
TGCGCCAGCAGCCCGGGGAGGGGGCGTGCTGAAGCTTTCTTT | CASSPGRGRAEAFF | TRBD1 | TRBJ1-1 | TRBV5-1 | .
TGTGCCAGCAGCTTGGAAGGGACCAGCAATCAGCCCCAGCATTTT | CASSLEGTSNQPQHF | . | TRBJ1-5 | TRBV5-5 | .
TGTGCCAGCATCCCTTGTTCCTGGCTACTCCCCCGCAATAATTCACCCCTCCACTTT | CASIPCSWLLPRNNSPLHF | . | TRBJ1-6 | TRBV14 | .
TGCAGCGTGAGGGTCGGTAACACTGAAGCTTTCTTT | CSVRVGNTEAFF | . | TRBJ1-1 | TRBV29-1 | .
TGTGCCAGCAGCATTATCGAACAGGGCGAGCAGTACTTC | CASSIIEQGEQYF | . | TRBJ2-7 | TRBV3-1/TRBV3-2 | .
TGTGCCAGTAGTATACTTCAAGCAGGCCGCCCGAGTTCACCCCTCCACTTT | CASSILQAGRPSSPLHF | . | TRBJ1-6 | TRBV19 | .
TGCGCCAGCAGCTACGCTAGCGGCACGCAGTATTTT | CASSYASGTQYF | TRBD2 | TRBJ2-3 | TRBV5-1 | .
TGTGCCAGCAGCAGAGCGGGAGTAGGGGACAATGAGCAGTTCTTC | CASSRAGVGDNEQFF | TRBD2 | TRBJ2-1 | TRBV6-5 | .
TGTGCCAGCAGTATGTTGACTAGCGGGAGGACGGGGGAGACCCAGTACTTC | CASSMLTSGRTGETQYF | TRBD2 | TRBJ2-5 | TRBV27 | once
TGTGCCAGCTCACCGACCAACGGGGAAAAACTGTTTTTT | CASSPTNGEKLFF | . | TRBJ1-4 | TRBV18 | .
TGTGCCAGCAGCACGCCTAGCGGGAGGAACTACGAGCAGTACTTC | CASSTPSGRNYEQYF | TRBD2 | TRBJ2-7 | TRBV5-4 | .
TGTGCCAGCAGCCAAGGTCGTGGATTTGCTGAAGCTTTCTTT | CASSQGRGFAEAFF | . | TRBJ1-1 | TRBV3-1/TRBV3-2 | .
TGCAGCGTTGCTGGGAACAATCAGCCCCAGCATTTT | CSVAGNNQPQHF | . | TRBJ1-5 | TRBV29-1 | .
TGTGCCAGCAGCTATGGACTAGCGGGAGGGAGTCTCCGGGAGCTGTTTTTT | CASSYGLAGGSLRELFF | TRBD2 | TRBJ2-2 | TRBV5-4 | .
TGCGCCAGCAGCAGAAACGGGAGAAAAGCTAGTGAAAAACTGTTTTTT | CASSRNGRKASEKLFF | . | TRBJ1-4 | TRBV5-1 | many
TGTGCCAGCAGCCCAACGGTAGGACTAGCGGGATGGGAGCAGTACTTC | CASSPTVGLAGWEQYF | TRBD2 | TRBJ2-7 | TRBV7-8 | .
TGTGCCAGCAGTTTCCTGACTAGCGGCAATGTCTACGAGCAGTACTTC | CASSFLTSGNVYEQYF | TRBD2 | TRBJ2-7 | TRBV27 | .
TGTGCCAGCAGTCCCGGGACAGGCGAATCACCCCTCCACTTT | CASSPGTGESPLHF | TRBD1 | TRBJ1-6 | TRBV27 | .
TGTGCCAGCAGCCTCTCAGGGTTGAACATTCAGTACTTC | CASSLSGLNIQYF | . | TRBJ2-4 | TRBV11-2 | .
TGTGCCAGTAGTATGGGGGGAGAAGCTTTCTTT | CASSMGGEAFF | . | TRBJ1-1 | TRBV19 | once
TGTGCCAGCAGCGTCTACGGACAAGGAGGTGAGCAGTTCTTC | CASSVYGQGGEQFF | . | TRBJ2-1 | TRBV9 | .
TGTGCCAGTAGCCCCTTCCGGGCCGCGAACACTGAAGCTTTCTTT | CASSPFRAANTEAFF | . | TRBJ1-1 | TRBV19 | .
TGTGCCAGTAGTCAACAGGGACCCTACGAGCAGTACTTC | CASSQQGPYEQYF | . | TRBJ2-7 | TRBV19 | .
TGTGCCAGCAGTTTGGCTAGCGGGATCAGTACCGGGGAGCTGTTTTTT | CASSLASGISTGELFF | TRBD2 | TRBJ2-2 | TRBV28 | .
TGTGCCAGCAGCTTACCCCAGGGGTTGAGAACAGATACGCAGTATTTT | CASSLPQGLRTDTQYF | . | TRBJ2-3 | TRBV7-2 | .
TGTGCCATCAGTGAGTCTCTCTATGCGAGGCAGACCTTGGGACATGGCTACACCTTC | CAISESLYARQTLGHGYTF | . | TRBJ1-2 | TRBV10-3 | .
TGTGCCATCAGTGAGTCGGTGGCGGGAGACTTCCCCTATGAGCAGTTCTTC | CAISESVAGDFPYEQFF | TRBD2 | TRBJ2-1 | TRBV10-3 | .
TGTGCCAGCAGTGAACAGGGGGTAACTAATGAAAAACTGTTTTTT | CASSEQGVTNEKLFF | TRBD1 | TRBJ1-4 | TRBV6-1 | .